Listed here is a single T cell receptor (beta chain). Trimming removed 2 bases from V and 0 bases from J, with 14 bases in between. The CDR3 sequence is 16 residues long. Germline V gives CDR1 MDHEN, CDR2 SYDVKM. The 5'RACE template-switching step produced TCR cDNA and added a universal primer site and UMIs. Via MiXCR, TCRdb re-called the 5' RACE reads, giving one row per CDR3 protein. The sample contains 120,000 or so distinct CDR3 sequences, roughly 15% of which appear only once. The data were taken from a study of T cells after yellow fever vaccination. This receptor was taken from a man aged 18 to 35 who received the YFV17D yellow fever vaccine. Source: CD8+ T cells sorted from PBMCs, taken 5 days after the yellow fever booster vaccination. The rearrangement uses TRBV28 and TRBJ2-7; D not certain. CDR3 sequence: CASSLTNRAPSYEQYV. In DNA form, the CDR3 reads TGTGCCAGCAGTTTAACGAATAGGGCCCCCTCCTACGAGCAGTACGTC.